This T cell receptor (beta chain) was recovered during a study of T cell responses to AZD1222 COVID-19 vaccine. Overall study findings and caveats: A mostly white British donor set with more females was recruited, and clonal diversity was possibly underestimated. No day 14 peak samples; only post-peak repertoires were characterized. With two AZD1222 doses given, Spike-specific TCR breadth and depth both rose.

Comment on this clone: The target antigen is unknown.

CDR1 and CDR2 (germline): ENHRY, SYGVKD. The V end was cut by 10 bases, the J end by 5 bases, with 15 bases between. The CDR3 sequence is 13 residues long. The protocol was immunoSEQ multiplex PCR, while the TCRdb copy is restricted to in-frame clones and leaves out a portion. The sample includes 100,000 to 150,000 clones, about 79% seen only once; the top ten take about 29%. Source: peripheral blood, taken 28 days after the second AZD1222 dose. This receptor was obtained from an adult who received the AZD1222 COVID-19 vaccine. The chain combines TRBV10-3 with TRBJ1-5, with D perhaps TRBD1 (5 bases). In DNA, the CDR3 is TGTGCCACTAGAGGGTTAGGGGATCAGCCCCAGCATTTT. The encoded protein is CATRGLGDQPQHF.